The rows below give T cell receptor beta chains drawn from one sample of a study of blood T cell repertoires in COVID-19. The table came from immunoSEQ multiplex PCR; TCRdb's copy has only in-frame clones and leaves some out. The table lists approximately 120,000 clones, more than 70% of them singletons. Sequencing used peripheral blood. These receptors all come from a man at least 80 years old with active or convalescent COVID-19. CDR3s include the opening cysteine and the closing phenylalanine or tryptophan. A D gene is named only where the DNA matches it firmly. Clone size is shown for a subset of rows, as once, few, many or a class of expanded clone.

v_call	clone_size	j_call	d_call	cdr3_nt	cdr3_aa
TRBV3-1/TRBV3-2	.	TRBJ2-3	.	TGTGCCAGCAGCTCAGCAGATACGCAGTATTTT	CASSSADTQYF
TRBV6-2/TRBV6-3	medium-sized	TRBJ2-7	TRBD1	TGTGCCAGCAGTTACTCGATACGACAGGGAAACACGAACGAGCAGTACTTC	CASSYSIRQGNTNEQYF
TRBV19	.	TRBJ1-3	TRBD1	TGTGCCACTATGAAGGGACAGGGCGCACCTGGAAACACCATATATTTT	CATMKGQGAPGNTIYF
TRBV6-1	.	TRBJ2-7	.	TGTGCCAGCAGTGAAGGTACAGGGTCGTCCTACGAGCAGTACTTC	CASSEGTGSSYEQYF
TRBV19	.	TRBJ2-7	TRBD1	TGTGCCAGTAGTATCGGGGACAGGGGCCCCTACGAGCAGTACTTC	CASSIGDRGPYEQYF
TRBV24-1	.	TRBJ2-3	TRBD2	TGTGCCACCAGCGAGACTAGCGGGGACACAGATACGCAGTATTTT	CATSETSGDTDTQYF
TRBV9	.	TRBJ1-3	.	TGTGCCAGCAGCGTAGTAGGAGGGTCTGGAAACACCATATATTTT	CASSVVGGSGNTIYF
TRBV19	.	TRBJ1-4	.	TGTGCCAGCGGGACTTCTAAAGAAAAACTGTTTTTT	CASGTSKEKLFF
TRBV10-3	.	TRBJ2-4	TRBD2	TGTGCCATCAGTGATTCTCGGGGGGACAAAAACATTCAGTACTTC	CAISDSRGDKNIQYF
TRBV2	.	TRBJ2-7	.	TGTGCCTCCAGTGAGACTAGTCAGACCTACGAGCAGTACTTC	CASSETSQTYEQYF
TRBV2	.	TRBJ1-5	TRBD1	TGTGCCAGCAGTGAGGGCAGGGGGTCAATTCAGCCCCAGCATTTT	CASSEGRGSIQPQHF
TRBV21-1	few	TRBJ1-6	.	TGTGCCAGCCCTGGGGGGGTGCATTCACCCCTCCACTTT	CASPGGVHSPLHF
TRBV6-5	.	TRBJ1-4	.	TGTGCCAGCAGTTACGGTCTCTCGGGAAATGAAAAACTGTTTTTT	CASSYGLSGNEKLFF
TRBV30	.	TRBJ1-1	.	TGTGCCTGGAATTCAGGGAAGGCGGTGAACACTGAAGCTTTCTTT	CAWNSGKAVNTEAFF
TRBV9	.	TRBJ1-1	.	TGTGCCAGCAGCGCCTGGGCCCATGACGACACTGAAGCTTTCTTT	CASSAWAHDDTEAFF
TRBV30	once	TRBJ2-1	.	TGTGCCTGGAGTGTACCATTACGGAGAAAAAGCTCCTACAATGAGCAGTTCTTC	CAWSVPLRRKSSYNEQFF
TRBV7-3	.	TRBJ2-5	.	TGTGCCAGCAGCTCCACGGGGGGCGGAGAGACCCAGTACTTC	CASSSTGGGETQYF
TRBV24-1	.	TRBJ2-5	.	TGTGCCACCAGTGATGGACACCCCGCCAAGACCCAGTACTTC	CATSDGHPAKTQYF
TRBV28	.	TRBJ1-2	TRBD1	TGTGCCAGCGGAAGACAGGGAAAAGGGTTTGGCTACACCTTC	CASGRQGKGFGYTF
TRBV3-1/TRBV3-2	.	TRBJ2-7	TRBD1	TGTGCCAGCAGCCATCTCGGACAGGGTGTCCCCTACGAGCAGTACTTC	CASSHLGQGVPYEQYF
TRBV9	.	TRBJ2-2	.	TGTGCCAGCAGCCTTAGTCCCGGGGAGCTGTTTTTT	CASSLSPGELFF
TRBV18	.	TRBJ1-2	TRBD1	TGTGCCAGCTCAGGGACAGGCGATAACTATGGCTACACCTTC	CASSGTGDNYGYTF
TRBV7-3	.	TRBJ2-3	TRBD2	TGTGCCAGCAGCCCAGGGACTAGCGAGGGAGATACGCAGTATTTT	CASSPGTSEGDTQYF
TRBV27	.	TRBJ1-2	TRBD1	TGTGCCAGCAGCCTTCGGGCCCGGACAGGCAAGGACTATGGCTACACCTTC	CASSLRARTGKDYGYTF
TRBV6-2/TRBV6-3	.	TRBJ2-1	.	TGTGCCAGCAGTTATGGCGGGGTCGACAATGAGCAGTTCTTC	CASSYGGVDNEQFF
TRBV24-1	.	TRBJ1-5	TRBD1	TGTGCCACCAGTGAAATATCAGGGGGGCCCCAGCATTTT	CATSEISGGPQHF
TRBV28	.	TRBJ1-4	.	TGTGCAACCAAAGGCGGGGCACGTGAAAAACTGTTTTTT	CATKGGAREKLFF
TRBV6-5	.	TRBJ2-2	TRBD2	TGTGCCAGCATGCGGGGGGTCAGCACCGGGGAGCTGTTTTTT	CASMRGVSTGELFF
TRBV9	.	TRBJ2-1	TRBD1	TGTGCCAGCAGCGTGAGCGGGACAGGGGGCGACAATGAGCAGTTCTTC	CASSVSGTGGDNEQFF
TRBV19	.	TRBJ2-5	.	TGTGCCAGTAGTATAGGGCAGGGAGAGACCCAGTACTTC	CASSIGQGETQYF
TRBV19	.	TRBJ2-2	.	TGTGCCAGTACCTCGGGGGACCGCAGGAACACCGGGGAGCTGTTTTTT	CASTSGDRRNTGELFF
TRBV3-1/TRBV3-2	.	TRBJ1-4	.	TGTGCCAGCAGCCAGGTGGGCGAAAAACTGTTTTTT	CASSQVGEKLFF
TRBV28	once	TRBJ2-1	.	TGTGCCAGCAGTTCTCCCCGCAGGCTCCACAATGAGCAGTTCTTC	CASSSPRRLHNEQFF
TRBV29-1	.	TRBJ2-3	TRBD2	TGCAGCGTCACCCCTAGCGGGGGGATAGATACGCAGTATTTT	CSVTPSGGIDTQYF
TRBV12-3/TRBV12-4	.	TRBJ2-2	.	TGTGCCAGCAGTTGGGCAACCACCGGGGAGCTGTTTTTT	CASSWATTGELFF
TRBV7-9	many	TRBJ1-2	.	TGTGCCAGCCTAAAACCCGAGGAGGTTGGCTACACCTTC	CASLKPEEVGYTF
TRBV30	.	TRBJ2-7	TRBD1	TGTGCCGGAAGGACAGGGGTCAACGAGCAGTACTTC	CAGRTGVNEQYF
TRBV7-9	few	TRBJ1-2	TRBD1	TGTGCCAGCAGCACCTCCGGGACAGGGTTAGTCTATGGCTACACCTTC	CASSTSGTGLVYGYTF
TRBV7-9	.	TRBJ1-2	.	TGTGCCAGCAGCGCTCTTATGACAGGCTATGGCTACACCTTC	CASSALMTGYGYTF
TRBV7-3	.	TRBJ2-7	.	TGTGCCAGCAGCTTGGACAGCGCCTACGAGCAGTACTTC	CASSLDSAYEQYF
TRBV6-2/TRBV6-3	.	TRBJ2-7	.	TGTGCCAGCAGTTTCGCCAGCTCCTACGAGCAGTACTTC	CASSFASSYEQYF
TRBV30	few	TRBJ1-4	.	TGTGCCTGGACCTCAGGGGTTGCATTTGAAAAACTGTTTTTT	CAWTSGVAFEKLFF
TRBV29-1	.	TRBJ1-4	.	TGCAGCGTTGAAGTGGCGGGAAAACTGTTTTTT	CSVEVAGKLFF
TRBV6-1	.	TRBJ1-6	.	TGTGCCAGCAGTGAAATGGAGGGGGAGGGTTCACCCCTCCACTTT	CASSEMEGEGSPLHF
TRBV7-9	.	TRBJ1-2	TRBD1	TGTGCCAGCAAGTGGGGACAGGGCTATGGCTACACCTTC	CASKWGQGYGYTF
TRBV7-2	.	TRBJ1-4	TRBD1	TGTGCCAGCAGGGTGACAGGGGAAGAAAAACTGTTTTTT	CASRVTGEEKLFF
TRBV27	.	TRBJ2-2	.	TGTGCCAGCAAGGACAGCCCAAACACCGGGGAGCTGTTTTTT	CASKDSPNTGELFF
TRBV6-6	.	TRBJ1-2	.	TGTGCCAGCAGCCCCCCCCGAGGGAGCTATGGCTACACCTTC	CASSPPRGSYGYTF
TRBV6-2/TRBV6-3	.	TRBJ2-3	TRBD2	TGTGCCAGCACCCCGGCGGGGGAGGCAGATACGCAGTATTTT	CASTPAGEADTQYF
TRBV28	.	TRBJ2-7	TRBD1	TGTGCCAGCAGTTTACCCTCGGACAGGATTGGGGACTACGAGCAGTACTTC	CASSLPSDRIGDYEQYF
TRBV7-9	.	TRBJ1-1	TRBD1	TGTGCCAGCTTCGGACAGGCGGACACTGAAGCTTTCTTT	CASFGQADTEAFF
TRBV3-1/TRBV3-2	.	TRBJ2-3	.	TGTGCCAGCAGCCAAGGGGCGCGGGGGCTGGGCACAGATACGCAGTATTTT	CASSQGARGLGTDTQYF
TRBV5-1	.	TRBJ1-6	.	TGCGCCAGCAGCCCGGAGGGCCTAGGTTCACCCCTCCACTTT	CASSPEGLGSPLHF
TRBV3-1/TRBV3-2	.	TRBJ2-7	TRBD1	TGTGCCAGCAGCCAAGATAAGGACAGGGGCTTTGCCTACGAGCAGTACTTC	CASSQDKDRGFAYEQYF
TRBV6-2/TRBV6-3	.	TRBJ1-5	TRBD1	TGTGCCAGCAGTTACCCAAGGACAGGGGTAGAAAATCAGCCCCAGCATTTT	CASSYPRTGVENQPQHF